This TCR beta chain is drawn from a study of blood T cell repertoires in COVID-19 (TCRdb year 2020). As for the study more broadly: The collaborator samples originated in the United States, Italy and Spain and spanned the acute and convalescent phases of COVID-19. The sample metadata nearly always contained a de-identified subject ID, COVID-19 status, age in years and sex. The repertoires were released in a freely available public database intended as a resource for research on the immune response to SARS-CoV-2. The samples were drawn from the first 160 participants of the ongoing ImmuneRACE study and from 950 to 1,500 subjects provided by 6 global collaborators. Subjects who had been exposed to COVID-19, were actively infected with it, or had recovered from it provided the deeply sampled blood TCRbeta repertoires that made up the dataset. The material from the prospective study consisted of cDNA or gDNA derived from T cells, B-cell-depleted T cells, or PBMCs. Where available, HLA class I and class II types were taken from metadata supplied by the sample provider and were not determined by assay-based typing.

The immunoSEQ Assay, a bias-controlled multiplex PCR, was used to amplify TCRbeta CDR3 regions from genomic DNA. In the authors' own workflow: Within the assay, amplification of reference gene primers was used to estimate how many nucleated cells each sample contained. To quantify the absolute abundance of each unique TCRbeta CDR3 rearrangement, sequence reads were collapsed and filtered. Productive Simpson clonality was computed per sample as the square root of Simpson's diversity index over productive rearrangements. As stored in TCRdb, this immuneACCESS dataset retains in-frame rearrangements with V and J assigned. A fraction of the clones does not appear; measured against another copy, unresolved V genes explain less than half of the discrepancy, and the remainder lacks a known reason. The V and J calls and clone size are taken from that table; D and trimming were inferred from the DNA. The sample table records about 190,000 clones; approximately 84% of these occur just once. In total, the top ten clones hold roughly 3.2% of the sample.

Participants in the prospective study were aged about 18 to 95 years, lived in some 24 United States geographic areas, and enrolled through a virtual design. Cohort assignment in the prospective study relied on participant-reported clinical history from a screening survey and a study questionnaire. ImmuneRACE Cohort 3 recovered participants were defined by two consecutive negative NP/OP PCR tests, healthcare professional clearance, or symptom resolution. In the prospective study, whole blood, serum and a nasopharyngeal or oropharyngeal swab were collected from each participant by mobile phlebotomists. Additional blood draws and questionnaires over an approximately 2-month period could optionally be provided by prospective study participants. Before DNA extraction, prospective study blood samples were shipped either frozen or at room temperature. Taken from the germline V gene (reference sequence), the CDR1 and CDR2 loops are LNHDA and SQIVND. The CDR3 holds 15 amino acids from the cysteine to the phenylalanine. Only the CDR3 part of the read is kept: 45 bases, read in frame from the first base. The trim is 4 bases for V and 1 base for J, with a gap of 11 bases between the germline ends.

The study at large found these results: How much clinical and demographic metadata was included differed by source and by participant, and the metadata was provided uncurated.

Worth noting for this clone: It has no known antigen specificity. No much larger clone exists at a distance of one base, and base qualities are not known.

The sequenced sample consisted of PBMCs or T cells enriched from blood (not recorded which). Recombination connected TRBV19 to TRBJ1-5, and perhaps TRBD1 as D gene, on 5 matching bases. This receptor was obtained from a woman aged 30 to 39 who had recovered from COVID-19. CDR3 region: CASSTGTTSNQPQHF. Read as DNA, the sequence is TGTGCCAGTAGTACAGGGACTACAAGCAATCAGCCCCAGCATTTT.